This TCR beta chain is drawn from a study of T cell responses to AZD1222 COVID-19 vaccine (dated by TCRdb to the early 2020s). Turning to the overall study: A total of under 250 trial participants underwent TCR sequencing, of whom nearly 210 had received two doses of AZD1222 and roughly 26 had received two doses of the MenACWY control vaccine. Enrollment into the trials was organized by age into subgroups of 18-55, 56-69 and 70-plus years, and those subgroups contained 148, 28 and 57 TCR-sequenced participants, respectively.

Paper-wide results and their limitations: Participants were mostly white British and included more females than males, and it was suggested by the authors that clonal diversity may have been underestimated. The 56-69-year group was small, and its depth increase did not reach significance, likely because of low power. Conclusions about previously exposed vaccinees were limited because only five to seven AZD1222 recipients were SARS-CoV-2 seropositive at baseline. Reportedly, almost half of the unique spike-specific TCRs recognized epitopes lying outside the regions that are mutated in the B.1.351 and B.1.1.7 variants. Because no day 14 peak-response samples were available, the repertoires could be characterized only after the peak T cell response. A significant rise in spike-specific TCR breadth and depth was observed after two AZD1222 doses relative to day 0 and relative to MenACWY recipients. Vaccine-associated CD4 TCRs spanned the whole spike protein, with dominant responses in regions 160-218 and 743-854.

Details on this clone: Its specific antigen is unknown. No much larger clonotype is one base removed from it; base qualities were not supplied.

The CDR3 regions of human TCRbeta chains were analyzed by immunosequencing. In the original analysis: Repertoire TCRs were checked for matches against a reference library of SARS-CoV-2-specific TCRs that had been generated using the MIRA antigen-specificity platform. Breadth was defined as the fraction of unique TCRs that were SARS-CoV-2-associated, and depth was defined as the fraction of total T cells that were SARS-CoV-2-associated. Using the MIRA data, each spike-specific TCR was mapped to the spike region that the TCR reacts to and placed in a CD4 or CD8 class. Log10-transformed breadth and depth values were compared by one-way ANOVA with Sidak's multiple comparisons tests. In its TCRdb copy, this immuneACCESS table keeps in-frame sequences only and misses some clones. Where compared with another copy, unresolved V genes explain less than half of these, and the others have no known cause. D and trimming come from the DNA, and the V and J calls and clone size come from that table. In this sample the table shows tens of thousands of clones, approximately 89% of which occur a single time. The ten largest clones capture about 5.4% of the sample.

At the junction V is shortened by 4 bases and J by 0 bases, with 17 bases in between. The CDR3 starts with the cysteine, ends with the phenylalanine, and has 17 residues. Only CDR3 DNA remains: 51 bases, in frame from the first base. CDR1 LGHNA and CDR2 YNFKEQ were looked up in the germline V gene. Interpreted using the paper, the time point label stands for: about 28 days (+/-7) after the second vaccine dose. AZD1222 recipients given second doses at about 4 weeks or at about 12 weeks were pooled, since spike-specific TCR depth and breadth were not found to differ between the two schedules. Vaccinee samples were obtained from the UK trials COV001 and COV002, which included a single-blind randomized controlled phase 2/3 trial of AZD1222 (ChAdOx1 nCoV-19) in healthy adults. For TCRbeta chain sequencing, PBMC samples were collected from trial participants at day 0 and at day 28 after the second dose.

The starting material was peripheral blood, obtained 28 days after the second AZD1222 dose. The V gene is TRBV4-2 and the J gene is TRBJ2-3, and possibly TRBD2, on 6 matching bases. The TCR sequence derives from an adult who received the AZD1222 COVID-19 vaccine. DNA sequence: TGTGCCAGCAGCCGAGGGGATATACGGGGGAGCACAGATACGCAGTATTTT. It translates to CASSRGDIRGSTDTQYF.